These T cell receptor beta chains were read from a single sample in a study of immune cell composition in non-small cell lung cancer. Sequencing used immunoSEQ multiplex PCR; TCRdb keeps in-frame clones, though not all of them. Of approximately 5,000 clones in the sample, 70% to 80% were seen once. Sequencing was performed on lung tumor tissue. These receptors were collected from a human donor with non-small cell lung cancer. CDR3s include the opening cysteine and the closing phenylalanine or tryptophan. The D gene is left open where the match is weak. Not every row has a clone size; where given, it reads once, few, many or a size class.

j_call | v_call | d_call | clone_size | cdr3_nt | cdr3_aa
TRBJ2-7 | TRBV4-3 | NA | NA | TGCGCCAGCAGCCAAGAATGGGCGGGGTTGGCGGGGGCCTCCTACGAGCAGTACTTC | CASSQEWAGLAGASYEQYF
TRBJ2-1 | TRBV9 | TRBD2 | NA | TGTGCCAGCAGCACCGACCTTGGGACTAGCGGTAATCCGTTCTTC | CASSTDLGTSGNPFF
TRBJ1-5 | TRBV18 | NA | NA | TGTGCCAGCTCACCAAACGACAGAGATCAGCCCCAGCATTTT | CASSPNDRDQPQHF
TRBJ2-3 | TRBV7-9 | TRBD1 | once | TGTGCCAGCAGCAGGGGGACAGGGGGAAGCACAGATACGCAGTATTTT | CASSRGTGGSTDTQYF
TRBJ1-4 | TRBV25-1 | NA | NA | TGTGCCAGCAGTAGAGGATCCTTCTCGGGAGAAAAACTGTTTTTT | CASSRGSFSGEKLFF
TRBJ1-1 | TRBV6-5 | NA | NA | TGTGCCAGCAGTGTCGTACAGGGATTGAACACTGAAGCTTTCTTT | CASSVVQGLNTEAFF
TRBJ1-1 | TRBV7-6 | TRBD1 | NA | TGTGCCAGCAGCTCGACAGGGGGCGAAGTGGAAGCTTTCTTT | CASSSTGGEVEAFF
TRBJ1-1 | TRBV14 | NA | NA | TGTGCCAGCAGCCAAGATCCGTGGGGGAGGTACACTGAAGCTTTCTTT | CASSQDPWGRYTEAFF
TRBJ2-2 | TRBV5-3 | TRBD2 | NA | TGTGCCAGAAGCCCGCAGTCAAGGATAGCGGGAGGGCCCTCCACCGGGGAGCTGTTTTTT | CARSPQSRIAGGPSTGELFF
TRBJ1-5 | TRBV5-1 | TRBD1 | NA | TGCGCCAGCTACCTAGGGGGACAGTTAGGGTATAGCAATCAGCCCCAGCATTTT | CASYLGGQLGYSNQPQHF
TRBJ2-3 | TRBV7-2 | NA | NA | TGTGCCAGCAGCTTAGAAAGGGGCTACACAGATACGCAGTATTTT | CASSLERGYTDTQYF
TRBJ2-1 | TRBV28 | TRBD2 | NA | TGTGCCAGCAGTATAGCGGGAGGGCTTCCCAATGAGCAGTTCTTC | CASSIAGGLPNEQFF
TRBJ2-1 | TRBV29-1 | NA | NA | TGCAGCGTTGCTTGGGCTTTCGATTACAATGAGCAGTTCTTC | CSVAWAFDYNEQFF
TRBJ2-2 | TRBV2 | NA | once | TGTGCCAGCAGTGAAGCGGAGGGTTCCACCGGGGAGCTGTTTTTT | CASSEAEGSTGELFF
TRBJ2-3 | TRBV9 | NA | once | TGTGCCAGCAGCGGAGCGGCGCCCACAGATACGCAGTATTTT | CASSGAAPTDTQYF
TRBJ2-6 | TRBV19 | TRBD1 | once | TGTGCCAGTAGACCGCAGGGGGCTTCTAGCTCTGGGGCCAACGTCCTGACTTTC | CASRPQGASSSGANVLTF
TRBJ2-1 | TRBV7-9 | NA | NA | TGTGCCAGCAGCCCCGGTCGTAGTTCCTACAATGAGCAGTTCTTC | CASSPGRSSYNEQFF
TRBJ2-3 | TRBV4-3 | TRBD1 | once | TGCGCCAGCAGCCACGATCAGACAGGGGGGGGCACAGATACGCAGTATTTT | CASSHDQTGGGTDTQYF
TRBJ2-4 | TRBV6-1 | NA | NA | TGTGCCAGCAGTGAAGTGAGGGGGGGCCGGTGGGCCATTCAGTACTTC | CASSEVRGGRWAIQYF
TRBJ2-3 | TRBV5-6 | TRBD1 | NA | TGTGCCAGCAGGCGGACAGGGTACAGCACAGATACGCAGTATTTT | CASRRTGYSTDTQYF
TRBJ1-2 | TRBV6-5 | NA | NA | TGTGCCAGCAGCCCTTACTCGGGGTCCGACTATGGCTACACCTTC | CASSPYSGSDYGYTF
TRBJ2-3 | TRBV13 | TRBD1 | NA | TGTGCCAGCAGCTTAAGGACAGGGGCGCTTGATACGCAGTATTTT | CASSLRTGALDTQYF
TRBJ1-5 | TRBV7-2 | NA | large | TGTGCCAGCAGCTTAGGGGGGGGCAATCAGCCCCAGCATTTT | CASSLGGGNQPQHF
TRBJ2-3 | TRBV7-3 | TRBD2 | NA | TGTGCCAGCAGCCCAGGGACTAGCAATACGCAGTATTTT | CASSPGTSNTQYF
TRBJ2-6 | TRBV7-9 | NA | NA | TGTGCCAGCGTCACAGGGTCTGGGGCCAACGTCCTGACTTTC | CASVTGSGANVLTF
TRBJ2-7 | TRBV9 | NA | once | TGTGCCAGCAGCCCCGAGCGACAGGCTAACCCCTACGAGCAGTACTTC | CASSPERQANPYEQYF
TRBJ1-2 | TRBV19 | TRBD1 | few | TGTGCCAGTAGTATTACAGGGGGCTCTGAAACCTATGGCTACACCTTC | CASSITGGSETYGYTF
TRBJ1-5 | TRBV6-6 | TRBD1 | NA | TGTGCCAGCAGTTACAGGGGGCCCGGCAATCAGCCCCAGCATTTT | CASSYRGPGNQPQHF
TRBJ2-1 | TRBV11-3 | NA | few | TGTGCCAGCAGCTCCGGGACAAGGGTCAATGAGCAGTTCTTC | CASSSGTRVNEQFF
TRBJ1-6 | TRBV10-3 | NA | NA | TGTGCCATCAGTGACAGGGGCGATTATAATTCACCCCTCCACTTT | CAISDRGDYNSPLHF
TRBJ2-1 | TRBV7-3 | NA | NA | TGTGCCAGCAGGACTAGCAATGAGCAGTTCTTC | CASRTSNEQFF
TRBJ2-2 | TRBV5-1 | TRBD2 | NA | TGCGCCAGCGGGACTAGCGGGAACACCGGGGAGCTGTTTTTT | CASGTSGNTGELFF
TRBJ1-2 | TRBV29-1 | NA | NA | TGCAGCGTAGATTACTACGATGGCTACACCTTC | CSVDYYDGYTF